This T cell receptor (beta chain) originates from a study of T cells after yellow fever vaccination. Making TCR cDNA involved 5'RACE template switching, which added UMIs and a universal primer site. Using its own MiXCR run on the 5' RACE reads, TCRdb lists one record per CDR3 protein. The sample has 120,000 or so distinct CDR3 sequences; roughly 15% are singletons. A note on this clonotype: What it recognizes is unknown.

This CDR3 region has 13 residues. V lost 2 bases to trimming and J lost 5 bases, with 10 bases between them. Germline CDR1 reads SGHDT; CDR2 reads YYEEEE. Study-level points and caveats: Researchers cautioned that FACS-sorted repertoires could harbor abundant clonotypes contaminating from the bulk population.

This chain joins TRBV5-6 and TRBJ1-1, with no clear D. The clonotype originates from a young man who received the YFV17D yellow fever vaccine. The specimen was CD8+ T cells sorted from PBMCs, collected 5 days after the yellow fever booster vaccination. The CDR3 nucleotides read TGTGCCAGCAGCTTCGGTGTCTCAACTGAAGCTTTCTTT. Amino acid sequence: CASSFGVSTEAFF.